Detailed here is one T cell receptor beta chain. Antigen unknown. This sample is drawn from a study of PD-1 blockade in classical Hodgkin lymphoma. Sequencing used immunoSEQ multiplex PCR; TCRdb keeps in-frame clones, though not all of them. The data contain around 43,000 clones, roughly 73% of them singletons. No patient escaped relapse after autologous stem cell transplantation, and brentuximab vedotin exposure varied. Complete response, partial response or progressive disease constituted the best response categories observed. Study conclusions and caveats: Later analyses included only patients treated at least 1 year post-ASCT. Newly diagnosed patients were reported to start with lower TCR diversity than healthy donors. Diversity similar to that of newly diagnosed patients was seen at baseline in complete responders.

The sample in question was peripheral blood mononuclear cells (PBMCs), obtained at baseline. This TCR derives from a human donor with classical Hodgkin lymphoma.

CDR3 bases: TGTGCTAGTGCCCCTCCGGGGGCCCCCGACGAGCAGTACTTC. This sequence encodes CASAPPGAPDEQYF. The V and J genes are TRBV12-5 and TRBJ2-7, with D tentatively TRBD1 or TRBD2 (6 bases each). V lost 7 bases and J lost 5, with 18 bases in between. Germline CDR1 and CDR2: LGHNT and FRNRAP. This CDR3 is 14 amino acids long.